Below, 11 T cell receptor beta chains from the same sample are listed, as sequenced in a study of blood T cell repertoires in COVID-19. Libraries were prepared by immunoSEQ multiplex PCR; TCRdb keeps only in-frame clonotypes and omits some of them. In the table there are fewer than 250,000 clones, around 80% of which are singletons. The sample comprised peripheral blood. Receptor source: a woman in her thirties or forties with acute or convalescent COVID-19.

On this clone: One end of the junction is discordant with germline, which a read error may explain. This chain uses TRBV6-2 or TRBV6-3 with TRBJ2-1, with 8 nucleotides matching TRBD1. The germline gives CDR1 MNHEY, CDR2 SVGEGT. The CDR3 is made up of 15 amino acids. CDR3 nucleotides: TGTGCCGGCAGTACCGGACAGGGACCTTACAATGAGCAGTTCTTC. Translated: CAGSTGQGPYNEQFF.

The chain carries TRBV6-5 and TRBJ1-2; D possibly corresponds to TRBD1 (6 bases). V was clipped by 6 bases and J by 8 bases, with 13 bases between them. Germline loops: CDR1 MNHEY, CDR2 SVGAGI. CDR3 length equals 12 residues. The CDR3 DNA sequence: TGTGCCAGCAGCGACTGGGGGCAAGGCTACACCTTC. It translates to CASSDWGQGYTF.

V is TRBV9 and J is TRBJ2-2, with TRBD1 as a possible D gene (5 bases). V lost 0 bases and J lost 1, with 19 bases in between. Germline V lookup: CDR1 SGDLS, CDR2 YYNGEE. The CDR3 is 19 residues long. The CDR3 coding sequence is TGTGCCAGCAGCGTAGCCCCCTTTGGCAGGGTGAAGAACACCGGGGAGCTGTTTTTT. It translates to CASSVAPFGRVKNTGELFF.

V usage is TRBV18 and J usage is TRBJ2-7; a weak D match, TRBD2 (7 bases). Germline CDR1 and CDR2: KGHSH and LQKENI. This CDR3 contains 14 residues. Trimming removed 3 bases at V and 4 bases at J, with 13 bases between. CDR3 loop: CASSPDGGPYEQYF. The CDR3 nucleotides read TGTGCCAGCTCACCGGACGGGGGGCCTTACGAGCAGTACTTC.

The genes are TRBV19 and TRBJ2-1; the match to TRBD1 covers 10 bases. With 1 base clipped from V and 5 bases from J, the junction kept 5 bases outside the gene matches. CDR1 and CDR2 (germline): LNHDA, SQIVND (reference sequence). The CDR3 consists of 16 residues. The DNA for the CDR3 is TGTGCCAGTAGTATAGCTGGGACAGGGGTGGACAATGAGCAGTTCTTC. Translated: CASSIAGTGVDNEQFF. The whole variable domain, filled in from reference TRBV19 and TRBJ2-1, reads DGGITQSPKYLFRKEGQNVTLSCEQNLNHDAMYWYRQDPGQGLRLIYYSQIVNDFQKGDIAEGYSVSREKKESFPLTVTSAQKNPTAFYLCASSIAGTGVDNEQFFGPGTRLTVL.

The CDR3 reads CASSPWSGKLGNEQFF. CDR3 DNA: TGTGCCAGCAGCCCCTGGAGCGGGAAGCTCGGTAATGAGCAGTTCTTC. The gene calls are TRBV3-1 (or the pseudogene TRBV3-2) and TRBJ2-1, with 7 bases that match TRBD2. The CDR3 is 16 amino acids. Trimming removed 4 bases from V and 7 bases from J; junction bases left unmatched: 13. The germline gives CDR1 LGHDT, CDR2 YNNKEL (reference sequence).

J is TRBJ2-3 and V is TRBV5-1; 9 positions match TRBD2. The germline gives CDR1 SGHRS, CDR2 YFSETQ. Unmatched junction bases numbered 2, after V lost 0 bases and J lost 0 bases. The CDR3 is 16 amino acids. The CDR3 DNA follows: TGCGCCAGCAGCTTGGGCACTAGCGGGAGCACAGATACGCAGTATTTT. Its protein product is CASSLGTSGSTDTQYF.

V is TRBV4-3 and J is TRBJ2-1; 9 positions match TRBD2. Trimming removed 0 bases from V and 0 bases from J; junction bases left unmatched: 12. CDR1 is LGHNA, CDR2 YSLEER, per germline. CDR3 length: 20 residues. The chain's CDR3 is CASSQDLSASGTFSYNEQFF. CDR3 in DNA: TGCGCCAGCAGCCAAGATCTGTCGGCTAGCGGGACCTTCTCCTACAATGAGCAGTTCTTC.

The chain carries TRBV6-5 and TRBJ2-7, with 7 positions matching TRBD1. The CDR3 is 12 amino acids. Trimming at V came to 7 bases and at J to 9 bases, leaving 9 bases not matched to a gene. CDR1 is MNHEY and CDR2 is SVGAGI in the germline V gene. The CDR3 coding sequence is TGTGCCAGCACCCTCATACAGGGGAGGCAGTACTTC. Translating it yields CASTLIQGRQYF.

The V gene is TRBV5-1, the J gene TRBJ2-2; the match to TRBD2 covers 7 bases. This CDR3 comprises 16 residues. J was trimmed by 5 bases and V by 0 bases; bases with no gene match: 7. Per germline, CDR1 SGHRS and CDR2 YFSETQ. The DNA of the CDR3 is TGCGCCAGCAGCTTGGCCGGCGGGAGCGGGACCGGGGAGCTGTTTTTT. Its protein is CASSLAGGSGTGELFF.

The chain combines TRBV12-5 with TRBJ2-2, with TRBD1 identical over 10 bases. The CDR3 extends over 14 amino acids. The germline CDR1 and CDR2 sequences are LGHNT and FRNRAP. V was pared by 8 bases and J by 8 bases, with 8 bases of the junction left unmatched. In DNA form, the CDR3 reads TGTGCTAGTACCGACAGGGGGCTGGGAGGGGAGCTGTTTTTT. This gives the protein CASTDRGLGGELFF.